The clone carrying this T cell receptor beta chain was counted ten times or more. Its target is unknown. This sample was included in a study of regulatory T cells in long-lasting Graves disease. Across the study: The definition of persistent Graves' disease was over 5 years of antithyroid drugs with positive TSH receptor antibodies.

The CDR3 sequence is 18 residues long. The V segment lost 1 base and the J segment 3 bases; nucleotides outside the gene matches: 8. Germline CDR1 reads MDHEN; CDR2 reads SYDVKM. Researchers made TCR beta libraries by using iRepertoire HTBI primers and running Arm-PCR on CDR3 regions. TCRdb reprocessed the multiplex PCR reads via MiXCR and lists one record per CDR3 protein. The table lists about 460,000 distinct CDR3 sequences, approximately 22% of them singletons. Findings of the study overall: Persistent Graves' patients showed a TCR diversity that was lower than that of newly diagnosed ones. New patients shared fewer public clonotypes (roughly 990) than persistent patients did (2,741).

Time point here: persistent/refractory GD, antithyroid drugs over 5 years with positive TRAb. The TCR library used RNA extracted from PBMCs. Material: peripheral blood mononuclear cells (PBMCs), obtained when the disease was refractory, from a patient treated with antithyroid drugs. The receptor was derived from a female donor with Graves disease. V gene TRBV28 combines with J gene TRBJ2-4; 11 nucleotides line up with TRBD2. In DNA, the CDR3 is TGTGCCAGCAGTTTATTCGGGCTAGCGGGAGGATTCAAAAACATTCAGTACTTC. Translating gives CASSLFGLAGGFKNIQYF. Complete variable domain (other parts from reference TRBV28 and TRBJ2-4): DVKVTQSSRYLVKRTGEKVFLECVQDMDHENMFWYRQDPGLGLRLIYFSYDVKMKEKGDIPEGYSVSREKKERFSLILESASTNQTSMYLCASSLFGLAGGFKNIQYFGAGTRLSVL.